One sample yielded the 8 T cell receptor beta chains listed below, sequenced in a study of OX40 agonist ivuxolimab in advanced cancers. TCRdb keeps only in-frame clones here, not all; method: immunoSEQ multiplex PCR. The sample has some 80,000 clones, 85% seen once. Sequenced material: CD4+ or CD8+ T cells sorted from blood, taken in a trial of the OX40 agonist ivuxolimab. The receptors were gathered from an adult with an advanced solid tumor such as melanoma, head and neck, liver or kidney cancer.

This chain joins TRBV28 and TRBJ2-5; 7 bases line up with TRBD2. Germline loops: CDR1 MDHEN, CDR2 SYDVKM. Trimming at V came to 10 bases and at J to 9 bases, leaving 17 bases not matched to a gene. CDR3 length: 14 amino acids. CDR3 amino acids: CATYRYPNGRPQYF. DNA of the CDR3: TGTGCCACCTACCGTTACCCCAACGGGAGGCCCCAGTACTTC.

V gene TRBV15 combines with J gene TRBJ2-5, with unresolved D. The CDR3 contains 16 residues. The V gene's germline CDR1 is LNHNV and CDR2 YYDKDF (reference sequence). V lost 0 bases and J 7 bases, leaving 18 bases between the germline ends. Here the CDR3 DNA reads TGTGCCACCAGCAGAGAGAAAGACTGGTATTTAGCGACCCAGTACTTC. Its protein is CATSREKDWYLATQYF.

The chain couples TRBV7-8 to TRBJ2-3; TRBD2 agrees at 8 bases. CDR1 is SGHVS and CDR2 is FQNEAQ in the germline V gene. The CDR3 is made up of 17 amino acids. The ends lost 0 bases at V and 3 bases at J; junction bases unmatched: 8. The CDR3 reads CASSLAERGGVTDTQYF. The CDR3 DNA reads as TGTGCCAGCAGCTTAGCGGAACGGGGGGGAGTTACAGATACGCAGTATTTT.

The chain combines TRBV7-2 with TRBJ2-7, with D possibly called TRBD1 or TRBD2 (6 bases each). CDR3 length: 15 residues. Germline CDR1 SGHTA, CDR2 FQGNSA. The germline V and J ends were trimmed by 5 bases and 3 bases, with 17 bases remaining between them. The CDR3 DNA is TGTGCCAGCAGCCCGGCGGGACAAAGTTACTACGAGCAGTACTTC. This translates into CASSPAGQSYYEQYF.

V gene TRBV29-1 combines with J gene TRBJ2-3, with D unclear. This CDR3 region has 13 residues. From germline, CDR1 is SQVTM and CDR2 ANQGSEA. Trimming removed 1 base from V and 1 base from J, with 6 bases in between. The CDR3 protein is CSVEVMGTDTQYF. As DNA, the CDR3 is TGCAGCGTTGAAGTTATGGGCACAGATACGCAGTATTTT.

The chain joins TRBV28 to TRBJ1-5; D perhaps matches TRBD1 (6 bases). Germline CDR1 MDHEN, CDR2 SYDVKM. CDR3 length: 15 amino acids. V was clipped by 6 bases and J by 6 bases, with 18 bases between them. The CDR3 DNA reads TGTGCCAGCAGGGGCGGGGCAGGGGACACTCAGCCCCAGCATTTT. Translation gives CASRGGAGDTQPQHF. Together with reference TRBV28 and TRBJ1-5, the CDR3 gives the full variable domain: DVKVTQSSRYLVKRTGEKVFLECVQDMDHENMFWYRQDPGLGLRLIYFSYDVKMKEKGDIPEGYSVSREKKERFSLILESASTNQTSMYLCASRGGAGDTQPQHFGDGTRLSIL.

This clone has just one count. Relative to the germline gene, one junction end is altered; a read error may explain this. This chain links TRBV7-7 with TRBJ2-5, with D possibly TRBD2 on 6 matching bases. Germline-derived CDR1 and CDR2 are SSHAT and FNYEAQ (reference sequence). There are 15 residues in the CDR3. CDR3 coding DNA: TGTGCTAGCAGCTTGGAGGGCCAGCTCCAAGAGACCCAGTACTTC. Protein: CASSLEGQLQETQYF.

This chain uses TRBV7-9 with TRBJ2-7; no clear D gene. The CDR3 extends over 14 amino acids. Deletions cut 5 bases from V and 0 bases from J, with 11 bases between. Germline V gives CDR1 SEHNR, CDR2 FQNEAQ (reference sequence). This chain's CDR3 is CASSPVRSSYEQYF. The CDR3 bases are TGTGCCAGCAGCCCCGTGCGAAGCTCCTACGAGCAGTACTTC.